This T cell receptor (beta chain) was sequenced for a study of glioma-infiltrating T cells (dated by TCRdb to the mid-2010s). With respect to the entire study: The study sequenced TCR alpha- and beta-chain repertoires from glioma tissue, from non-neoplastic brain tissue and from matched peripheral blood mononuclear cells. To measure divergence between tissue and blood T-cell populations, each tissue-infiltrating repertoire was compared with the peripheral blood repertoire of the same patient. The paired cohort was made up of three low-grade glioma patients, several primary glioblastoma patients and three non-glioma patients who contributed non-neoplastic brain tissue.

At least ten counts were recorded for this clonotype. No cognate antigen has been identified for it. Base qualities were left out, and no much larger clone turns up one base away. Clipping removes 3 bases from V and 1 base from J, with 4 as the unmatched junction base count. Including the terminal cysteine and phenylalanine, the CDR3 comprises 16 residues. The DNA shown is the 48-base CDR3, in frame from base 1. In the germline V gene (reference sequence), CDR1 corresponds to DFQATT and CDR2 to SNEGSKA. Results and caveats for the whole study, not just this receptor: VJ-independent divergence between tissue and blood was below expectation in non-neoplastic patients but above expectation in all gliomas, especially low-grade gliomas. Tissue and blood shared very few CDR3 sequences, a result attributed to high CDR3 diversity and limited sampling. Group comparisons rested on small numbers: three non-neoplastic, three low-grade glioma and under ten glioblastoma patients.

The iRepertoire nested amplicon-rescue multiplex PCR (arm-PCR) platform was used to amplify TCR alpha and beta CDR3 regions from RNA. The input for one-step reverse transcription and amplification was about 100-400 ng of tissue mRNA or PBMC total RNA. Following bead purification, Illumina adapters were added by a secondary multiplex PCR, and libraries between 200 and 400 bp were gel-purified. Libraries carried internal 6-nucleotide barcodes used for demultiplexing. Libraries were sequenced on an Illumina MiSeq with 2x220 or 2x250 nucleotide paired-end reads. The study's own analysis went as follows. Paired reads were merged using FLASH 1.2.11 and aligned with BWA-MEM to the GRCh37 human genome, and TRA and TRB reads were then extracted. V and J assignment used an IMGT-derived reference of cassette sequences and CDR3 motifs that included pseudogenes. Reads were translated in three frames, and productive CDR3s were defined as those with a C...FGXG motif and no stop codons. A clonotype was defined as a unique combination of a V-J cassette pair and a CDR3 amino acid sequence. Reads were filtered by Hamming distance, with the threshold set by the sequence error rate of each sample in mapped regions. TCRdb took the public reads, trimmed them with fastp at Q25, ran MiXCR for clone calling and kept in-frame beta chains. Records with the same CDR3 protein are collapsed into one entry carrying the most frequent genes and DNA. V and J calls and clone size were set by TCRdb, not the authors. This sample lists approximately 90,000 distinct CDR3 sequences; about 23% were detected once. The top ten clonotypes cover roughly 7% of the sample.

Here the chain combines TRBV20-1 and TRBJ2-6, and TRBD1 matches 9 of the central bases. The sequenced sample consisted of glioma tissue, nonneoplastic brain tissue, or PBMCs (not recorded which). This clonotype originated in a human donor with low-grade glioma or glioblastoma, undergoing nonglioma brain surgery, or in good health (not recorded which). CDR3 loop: CSARGQGNSGANVLTF. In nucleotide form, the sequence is TGCAGTGCTAGGGGACAGGGAAATTCTGGGGCCAACGTCCTGACTTTC.